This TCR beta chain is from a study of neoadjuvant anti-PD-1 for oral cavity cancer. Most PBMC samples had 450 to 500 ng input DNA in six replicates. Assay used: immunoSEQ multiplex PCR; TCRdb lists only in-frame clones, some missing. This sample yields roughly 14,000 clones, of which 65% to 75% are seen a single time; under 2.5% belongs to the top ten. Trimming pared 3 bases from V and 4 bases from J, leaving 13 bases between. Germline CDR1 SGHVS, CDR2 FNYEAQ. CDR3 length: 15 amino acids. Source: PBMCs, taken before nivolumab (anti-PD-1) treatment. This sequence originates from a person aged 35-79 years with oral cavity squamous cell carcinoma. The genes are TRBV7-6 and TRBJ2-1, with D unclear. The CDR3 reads CASSFVADSYNEQFF. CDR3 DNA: TGTGCCAGCAGCTTCGTGGCAGATTCTTACAATGAGCAGTTCTTC.